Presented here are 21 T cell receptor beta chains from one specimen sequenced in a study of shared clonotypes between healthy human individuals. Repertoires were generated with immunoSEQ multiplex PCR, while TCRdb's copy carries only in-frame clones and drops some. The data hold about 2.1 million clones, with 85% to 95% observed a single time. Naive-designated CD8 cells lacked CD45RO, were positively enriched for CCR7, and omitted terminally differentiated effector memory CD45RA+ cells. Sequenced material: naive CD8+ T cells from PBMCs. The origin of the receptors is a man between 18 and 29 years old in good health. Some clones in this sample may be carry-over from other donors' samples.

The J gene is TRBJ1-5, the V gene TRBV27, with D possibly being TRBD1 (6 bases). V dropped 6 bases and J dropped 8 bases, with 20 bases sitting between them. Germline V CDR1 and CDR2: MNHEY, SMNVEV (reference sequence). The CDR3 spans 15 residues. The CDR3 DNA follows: TGTGCCAGCAGCCCCCTGGGGGCCACCCGTGAGCCCCAGCATTTT. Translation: CASSPLGATREPQHF.

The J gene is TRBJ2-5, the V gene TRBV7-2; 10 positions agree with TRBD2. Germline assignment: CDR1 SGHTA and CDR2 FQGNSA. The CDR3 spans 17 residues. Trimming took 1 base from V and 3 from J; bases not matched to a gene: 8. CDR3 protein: CASSLEDWLAGEETQYF. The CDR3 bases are TGTGCCAGCAGCTTAGAGGACTGGCTAGCGGGAGAAGAGACCCAGTACTTC.

In DNA form, the CDR3 reads TGCGCCAGCAGCCCTGAGGGGAGAGGGGTTCAGCTCCGCACAGATACGCAGTATTTT. The encoded protein is CASSPEGRGVQLRTDTQYF. The rearrangement uses TRBV4-3 and TRBJ2-3; D tentatively fits TRBD1 or TRBD2 (5 bases each). V was shortened by 4 bases and J by 1 base, with 24 bases between the two germline ends. The CDR3 totals 19 residues. Germline V lookup: CDR1 LGHNA, CDR2 YSLEER.

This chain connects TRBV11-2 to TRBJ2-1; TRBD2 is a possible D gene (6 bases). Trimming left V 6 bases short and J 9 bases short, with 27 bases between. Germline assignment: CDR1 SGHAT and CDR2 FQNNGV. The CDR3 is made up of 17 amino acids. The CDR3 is CASSTSLGAGSWGEQFF. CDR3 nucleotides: TGTGCCAGCAGTACGTCCCTCGGTGCGGGATCCTGGGGTGAGCAGTTCTTC. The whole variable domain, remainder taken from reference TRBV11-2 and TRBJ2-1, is EAGVAQSPRYKIIEKRQSVAFWCNPISGHATLYWYQQILGQGPKLLIQFQNNGVVDDSQLPKDRFSAERLKGVDSTLKIQPAKLEDSAVYLCASSTSLGAGSWGEQFFGPGTRLTVL.

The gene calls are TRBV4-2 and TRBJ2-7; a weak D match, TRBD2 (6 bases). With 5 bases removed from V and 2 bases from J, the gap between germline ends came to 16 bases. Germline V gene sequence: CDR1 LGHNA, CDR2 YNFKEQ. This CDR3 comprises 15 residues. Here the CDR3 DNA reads TGTGCCAGCAGCTTCAGTGGGGGGAGACCCTACGAGCAGTACTTC. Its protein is CASSFSGGRPYEQYF.

CDR3 protein: CASSLFPQTSGDNEQFF. In nucleotides, the CDR3 is TGTGCCAGCAGTTTGTTCCCTCAGACTAGCGGGGACAATGAGCAGTTCTTC. This chain uses TRBV27 with TRBJ2-1, with 11 bases fitting TRBD2. CDR1 and CDR2 from the germline V gene are MNHEY and SMNVEV (reference sequence). CDR3 length: 17 residues. The trim removed 3 bases at V and 5 bases at J, leaving 9 bases unmatched.

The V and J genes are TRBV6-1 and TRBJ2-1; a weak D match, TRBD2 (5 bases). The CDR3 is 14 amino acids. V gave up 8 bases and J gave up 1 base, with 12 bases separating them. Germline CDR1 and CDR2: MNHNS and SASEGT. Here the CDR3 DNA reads TGTGCCAGCTCCACTAGTGATTCCTACAATGAGCAGTTCTTC. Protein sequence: CASSTSDSYNEQFF.

The CDR3 coding sequence is TGTGCCAGCAGTGTTGTCAGTTTCACAGATACGCAGTATTTT. Translation gives CASSVVSFTDTQYF. The chain uses TRBV2 and TRBJ2-3, with D unresolved. The CDR3 runs 14 residues. CDR1 and CDR2 (germline): SNHLY, FYNNEI. The V end lost 4 bases, the J end lost 2 bases, and 10 bases lay between the germline ends.

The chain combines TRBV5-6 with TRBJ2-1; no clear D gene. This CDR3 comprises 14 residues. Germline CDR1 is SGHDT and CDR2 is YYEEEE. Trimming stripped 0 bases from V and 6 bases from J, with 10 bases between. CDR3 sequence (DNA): TGTGCCAGCAGCTTGGATAGCCCAGCCAATGAGCAGTTCTTC. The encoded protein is CASSLDSPANEQFF.

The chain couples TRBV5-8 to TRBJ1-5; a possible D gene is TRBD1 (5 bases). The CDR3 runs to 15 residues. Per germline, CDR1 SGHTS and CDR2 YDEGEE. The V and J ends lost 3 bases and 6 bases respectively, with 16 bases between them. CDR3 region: CASSSISREIQPQHF. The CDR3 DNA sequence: TGTGCCAGCAGCTCGATCAGCAGGGAAATTCAGCCCCAGCATTTT.

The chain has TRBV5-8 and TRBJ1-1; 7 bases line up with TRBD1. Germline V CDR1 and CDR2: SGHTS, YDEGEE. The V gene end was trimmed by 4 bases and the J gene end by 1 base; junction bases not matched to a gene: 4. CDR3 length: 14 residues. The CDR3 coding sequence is TGTGCCAGCAGCCTCAGGGGGAAGAACACTGAAGCTTTCTTT. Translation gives CASSLRGKNTEAFF.

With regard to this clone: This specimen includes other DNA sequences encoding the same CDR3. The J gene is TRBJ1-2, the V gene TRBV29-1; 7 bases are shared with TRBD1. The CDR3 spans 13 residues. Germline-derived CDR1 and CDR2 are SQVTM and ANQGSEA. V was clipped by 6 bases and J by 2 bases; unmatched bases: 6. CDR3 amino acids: CSVETGANYGYTF. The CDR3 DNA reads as TGCAGCGTCGAAACAGGGGCAAACTATGGCTACACCTTC.

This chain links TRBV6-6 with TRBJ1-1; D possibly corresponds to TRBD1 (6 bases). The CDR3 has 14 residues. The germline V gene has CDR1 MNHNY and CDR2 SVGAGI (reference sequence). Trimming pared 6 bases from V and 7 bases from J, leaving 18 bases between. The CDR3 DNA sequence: TGTGCCAGCAGCCCCTCAGCCCAGGGGCTTGAAGCTTTCTTT. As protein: CASSPSAQGLEAFF.

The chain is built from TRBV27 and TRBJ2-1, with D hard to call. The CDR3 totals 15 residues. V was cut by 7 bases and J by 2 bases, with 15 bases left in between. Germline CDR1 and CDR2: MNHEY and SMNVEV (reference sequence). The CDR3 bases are TGTGCCAGCACCTACGGAAGCTCCCCCTACAATGAGCAGTTCTTC. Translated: CASTYGSSPYNEQFF.

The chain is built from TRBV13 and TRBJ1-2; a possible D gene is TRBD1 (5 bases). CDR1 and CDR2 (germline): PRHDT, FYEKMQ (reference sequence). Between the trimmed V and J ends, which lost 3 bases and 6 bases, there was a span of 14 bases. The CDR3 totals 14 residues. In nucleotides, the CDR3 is TGTGCCAGCAGCTTCCATGACAGACTCGATGGCTACACCTTC. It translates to CASSFHDRLDGYTF.

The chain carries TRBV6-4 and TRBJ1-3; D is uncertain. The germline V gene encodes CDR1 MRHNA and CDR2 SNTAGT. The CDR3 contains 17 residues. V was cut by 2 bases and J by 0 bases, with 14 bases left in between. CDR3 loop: CASSDVAGESSGNTIYF. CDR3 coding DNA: TGTGCCAGCAGTGACGTTGCAGGCGAGAGCTCTGGAAACACCATATATTTT.

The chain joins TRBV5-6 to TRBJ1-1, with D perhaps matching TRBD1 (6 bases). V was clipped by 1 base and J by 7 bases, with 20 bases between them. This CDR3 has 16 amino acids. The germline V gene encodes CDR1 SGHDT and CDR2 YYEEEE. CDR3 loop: CASSLLMGGGRGEAFF. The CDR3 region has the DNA TGTGCCAGCAGCTTGCTGATGGGGGGCGGCAGGGGTGAAGCTTTCTTT.

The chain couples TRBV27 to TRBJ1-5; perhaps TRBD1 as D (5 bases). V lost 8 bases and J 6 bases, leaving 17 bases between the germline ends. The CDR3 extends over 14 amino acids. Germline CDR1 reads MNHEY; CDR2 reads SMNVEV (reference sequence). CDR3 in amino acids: CASRPGGGFQPQHF. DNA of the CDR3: TGTGCCAGCCGACCTGGTGGGGGATTTCAGCCCCAGCATTTT.

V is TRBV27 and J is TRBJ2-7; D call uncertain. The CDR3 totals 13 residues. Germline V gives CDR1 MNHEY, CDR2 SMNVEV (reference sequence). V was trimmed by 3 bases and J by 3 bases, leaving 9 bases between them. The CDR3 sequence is CASSFGVLYEQYF. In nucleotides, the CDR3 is TGTGCCAGCAGTTTCGGCGTCCTCTACGAGCAGTACTTC.

The CDR3 here is CASSPGRAGWVTQYF. The CDR3 DNA sequence: TGTGCCAGCAGCCCGGGCAGGGCAGGATGGGTGACCCAGTACTTC. The V gene is TRBV7-2, the J gene TRBJ2-5, with D possibly being TRBD1 (5 bases). The germline gives CDR1 SGHTA, CDR2 FQGNSA. The V end was cut by 5 bases, the J end by 7 bases, with 20 bases between. The CDR3 is 15 residues long.

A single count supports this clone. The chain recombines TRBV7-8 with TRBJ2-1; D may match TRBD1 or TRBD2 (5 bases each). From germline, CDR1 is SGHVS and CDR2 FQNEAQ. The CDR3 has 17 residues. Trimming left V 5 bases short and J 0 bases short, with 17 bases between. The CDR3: CASSLKSQGPSYNEQFF. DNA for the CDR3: TGTGCCAGCAGCCTCAAGTCCCAGGGACCCTCCTACAATGAGCAGTTCTTC.